This T cell receptor beta chain is from a study of identical twins. Whole-study findings and limits: Out-of-frame alpha sequences common to twins exhibited an excess of low generation probability. For cord blood, abundant beta clonotypes had fewer insertions, unlike memory repertoires, which showed none.

This clonotype was counted many times. Antigen specificity is unknown. cDNA carried unique molecular identifiers, and a universal primer site was added by template switching. MiXCR was run by TCRdb on the 5' RACE reads, yielding one entry per CDR3 protein. There are some 710,000 distinct CDR3 sequences in the sample; 6% to 6.5% occur only once, and around 1.9% lies in the top ten. This CDR3 has 14 amino acids. Germline values: CDR1 SGHRS, CDR2 YFSETQ. After removal of 4 bases from V and 4 bases from J, the junction contained 2 bases not matched to a gene. Donors uniformly comprised healthy Caucasians. The sample was naive T cells sorted from blood. The gene calls are TRBV5-1 and TRBJ2-1, with TRBD2 matching over 10 bases. The source of this sequence is a man younger than 30 in good health. This CDR3 reads CASSGAGGYNEQFF. CDR3 coding DNA: TGCGCCAGCAGCGGAGCGGGAGGGTACAATGAGCAGTTCTTC. Combining the CDR3 with reference TRBV5-1 and TRBJ2-1 gives the whole variable domain KAGVTQTPRYLIKTRGQQVTLSCSPISGHRSVSWYQQTPGQGLQFLFEYFSETQRNKGNFPGRFSGRQFSNSRSEMNVSTLELGDSALYLCASSGAGGYNEQFFGPGTRLTVL.